These 13 T cell receptor beta chains originate from one sample sequenced in a study of control samples from healthy donors and cancer patients. The data were produced by immunoSEQ multiplex PCR, yet TCRdb's version contains in-frame clones alone and is incomplete. The sample comprises some 130,000 clones, around nine tenths of which are singletons, and approximately 8% rests with the top ten. Material: PBMCs. Every receptor here comes from a man aged 50 to 59 with head and neck cancer.

Here the CDR3 reads CASSPGYEQYF. CDR3 in DNA: TGTGCCAGCAGCCCAGGCTACGAGCAGTACTTC. The rearrangement uses TRBV7-9 and TRBJ2-7, with D uncertain. V was clipped by 5 bases and J by 3 bases, with 5 bases between them. Germline V gene data show CDR1 as SEHNR and CDR2 as FQNEAQ (reference sequence). The CDR3 totals 11 residues.

The rearrangement joins TRBV19 to TRBJ2-7, with 8 positions matching TRBD2. The CDR3 extends over 14 amino acids. Germline V CDR1 and CDR2: LNHDA, SQIVND (reference sequence). V dropped 6 bases and J dropped 2; count of bases not matched to a gene: 6. CDR3 sequence: CASSKLAEPYEQYF. Here the CDR3 DNA reads TGTGCCAGTAGCAAACTAGCGGAGCCCTACGAGCAGTACTTC.

The V and J genes are TRBV2 and TRBJ2-7, with D perhaps TRBD2 (6 bases). Germline V gives CDR1 SNHLY, CDR2 FYNNEI. The CDR3 has 13 amino acids. Deletions cut 5 bases from V and 1 base from J, with 9 bases between. CDR3 loop: CASSRRGSYEQYF. CDR3 DNA: TGTGCCAGCAGTCGGCGGGGATCCTACGAGCAGTACTTC. Complete variable domain (other parts from reference TRBV2 and TRBJ2-7): EPEVTQTPSHQVTQMGQEVILRCVPISNHLYFYWYRQILGQKVEFLVSFYNNEISEKSEIFDDQFSVERPDGSNFTLKIRSTKLEDSAMYFCASSRRGSYEQYFGPGTRLTVT.

This clone was seen more than once but under ten times. The rearrangement joins TRBV10-2 to TRBJ1-5; D unclear. Germline V gene lookup returns CDR1 WSHSY and CDR2 SAAADI. This CDR3 is built from 12 residues. V dropped 2 bases and J dropped 6 bases, with 5 bases sitting between them. The chain's CDR3 is CASSEIVQPQHF. The CDR3 region has the DNA TGCGCCAGCAGTGAGATCGTTCAGCCCCAGCATTTT.

The rearrangement joins TRBV5-1 to TRBJ1-1, with D possibly being TRBD1 (5 bases). Germline lookup yields CDR1 SGHRS and CDR2 YFSETQ. This CDR3 has 16 amino acids. Deletions cut 0 bases from V and 1 base from J, with 13 bases between. The CDR3 DNA reads TGCGCCAGCAGCTTGGACACCGTCGGGGGGAACACTGAAGCTTTCTTT. It specifies CASSLDTVGGNTEAFF.

This clone was seen only a few times. The chain links TRBV6-5 to TRBJ2-7; D is perhaps TRBD2 (5 bases). CDR3 size: 14 residues. The germline CDR1 and CDR2 sequences are MNHEY and SVGAGI. Trimming shortened V by 6 bases and J by 1 base, and 13 bases separated the two germline ends. The CDR3 loop is CASRIRPGSYEQYF. In nucleotides, the CDR3 is TGTGCCAGCAGAATAAGACCGGGGTCCTACGAGCAGTACTTC.

The chain uses TRBV5-4 and TRBJ1-6, with D unclear. The CDR3 length is 13 residues. Germline values: CDR1 SGHNT, CDR2 YYREEE (reference sequence). The V end was cut by 5 bases, the J end by 7 bases, with 10 bases between. The CDR3 is CASRAWANSPLHF. For the CDR3, the DNA is TGTGCCAGCAGGGCTTGGGCCAATTCACCCCTCCACTTT.

The chain employs TRBV19 and TRBJ1-3; no firm D call. The V and J ends lost 2 bases and 1 base respectively, with 6 bases between them. The germline gives CDR1 LNHDA, CDR2 SQIVND (reference sequence). This CDR3 comprises 14 residues. CDR3 coding DNA: TGTGCCAGTAGTATACGGAGGTCTGGAAACACCATATATTTT. Protein: CASSIRRSGNTIYF.

The rearrangement uses TRBV10-2 and TRBJ1-5; D unclear. The V end was cut by 8 bases, the J end by 1 base, with 21 bases between. The CDR3 covers 17 residues. Germline V gives CDR1 WSHSY, CDR2 SAAADI. For the CDR3, the DNA is TGCGCCAGCCGGGGAACTCGCCTTCCGGGGAGCAATCAGCCCCAGCATTTT. Translation gives CASRGTRLPGSNQPQHF.

The chain links TRBV5-1 to TRBJ2-1, with a weak D call TRBD1 (6 bases). Germline assignment: CDR1 SGHRS and CDR2 YFSETQ. This CDR3 has 15 amino acids. V gave up 4 bases and J gave up 7 bases, with 18 bases separating them. In DNA form, the CDR3 reads TGCGCCAGCAGCGAGGGGGTCGGCTTCGCGAATGAGCAGTTCTTC. It is translated as CASSEGVGFANEQFF.

The chain employs TRBV5-4 and TRBJ2-7, with D hard to call. The CDR3 covers 12 residues. Trimming stripped 3 bases from V and 6 bases from J, with 10 bases between. Germline V gene sequence: CDR1 SGHNT, CDR2 YYREEE (reference sequence). The CDR3 reads CASSSEAIEQYF. The CDR3 nucleotides read TGTGCCAGCAGCTCCGAGGCGATCGAGCAGTACTTC. Based on the CDR3 plus reference TRBV5-4 and TRBJ2-7, the full variable domain is ETGVTQSPTHLIKTRGQQVTLRCSSQSGHNTVSWYQQALGQGPQFIFQYYREEENGRGNFPPRFSGLQFPNYSSELNVNALELDDSALYLCASSSEAIEQYFGPGTRLTVT.

The J gene is TRBJ1-2, the V gene TRBV6-5; 7 nucleotides agree with TRBD1. CDR1 and CDR2 from the germline V gene are MNHEY and SVGAGI. CDR3 length equals 13 residues. V was pared by 5 bases and J by 7 bases, with 7 bases of the junction left unmatched. CDR3 amino acids: CASSPDRRSGYTF. CDR3 coding DNA: TGTGCCAGCAGTCCGGACAGGCGAAGTGGCTACACCTTC.

The rearrangement joins TRBV6-1 to TRBJ1-5; D remains unclear. The length of the CDR3 is 14 residues. The germline CDR1 and CDR2 sequences are MNHNS and SASEGT. Trimming took off 3 bases at V and 2 bases at J, with 8 bases between the two ends. For the CDR3, the DNA is TGTGCCAGCAGTGAGACCTGGGGCAATCAGCCCCAGCATTTT. Its protein product is CASSETWGNQPQHF.